These 7 T cell receptor beta chains were sequenced from one sample in a study of blood T cells in healthy people across ages. A second PCR, run for roughly 7 to 12 cycles, used a sample-barcoded 5' primer plus a J-beta primer mix. TCRdb re-called the 5' RACE reads through MiXCR, storing one row per CDR3 protein. The sample lists about 2 million distinct CDR3 sequences, around 48% occurring once. Sequenced input: blood. Receptor source: a woman aged 40 to 50 in good health.

V is TRBV2 and J is TRBJ2-3; 8 bases are shared with TRBD2. The trim removed 7 bases at V and 1 base at J, leaving 4 bases unmatched. Germline V gene lookup returns CDR1 SNHLY and CDR2 FYNNEI. The CDR3 runs 14 residues. CDR3 bases: TGTGCCAGCAAGAGAGCGGGGGGCACAGATACGCAGTATTTT. It codes for CASKRAGGTDTQYF.

This chain uses TRBV7-3 with TRBJ2-3; perhaps TRBD1 as D (7 bases). This CDR3 region has 16 residues. Trimming left V 2 bases short and J 1 base short, with 13 bases between. Germline CDR1 and CDR2: SGHTA and FQGTGA. The CDR3 DNA reads TGTGCCAGCAGCTTACGGGGGACAGACCGCACAGATACGCAGTATTTT. This gives the protein CASSLRGTDRTDTQYF. Complete variable domain (other parts from reference TRBV7-3 and TRBJ2-3): GAGVSQTPSNKVTEKGKYVELRCDPISGHTALYWYRQSLGQGPEFLIYFQGTGAADDSGLPNDRFFAVRPEGSVSTLKIQRTERGDSAVYLCASSLRGTDRTDTQYFGPGTRLTVL.

The rearrangement joins TRBV20-1 to TRBJ1-5; perhaps TRBD1 as D (5 bases). V was trimmed by 2 bases and J by 4 bases, leaving 15 bases between them. This CDR3 comprises 15 residues. Germline CDR1 is DFQATT and CDR2 is SNEGSKA (reference sequence). This CDR3 reads CSARPGELRNQPQHF. In nucleotides, the CDR3 is TGCAGTGCTAGACCGGGGGAATTGAGGAATCAGCCCCAGCATTTT.

V gene TRBV7-9 combines with J gene TRBJ2-1; D is perhaps TRBD1 or TRBD2 (5 bases each). Germline-derived CDR1 and CDR2 are SEHNR and FQNEAQ (reference sequence). V gave up 2 bases and J gave up 6 bases, with 20 bases separating them. This CDR3 has 17 residues. CDR3 nucleotide sequence: TGTGCCAGCAGCTTACTAGGGTCGGGAAAGGGGCTCAATGAGCAGTTCTTC. Residues: CASSLLGSGKGLNEQFF.

The chain is built from TRBV7-8 and TRBJ2-7, with 8 bases fitting TRBD1. The CDR3 length is 15 residues. J lost 9 bases, V lost 5 bases, and 15 bases had no gene match. CDR1 and CDR2 from the germline V gene are SGHVS and FQNEAQ. The CDR3 is CASSPRQGNLRGQYF. In nucleotides, the CDR3 is TGTGCCAGCAGCCCACGACAGGGGAACCTACGAGGGCAGTACTTC.

This clonotype was picked up a small number of times. J is TRBJ2-5 and V is TRBV7-9; TRBD2 agrees at 9 bases. There are 16 residues in the CDR3. Germline V gives CDR1 SEHNR, CDR2 FQNEAQ (reference sequence). The V gene end was trimmed by 3 bases and the J gene end by 3 bases; junction bases not matched to a gene: 8. The CDR3 sequence is CASSFRGGVSKETQYF. In DNA form, the CDR3 reads TGTGCCAGCAGCTTCCGCGGGGGGGTCAGTAAAGAGACCCAGTACTTC.

The chain recombines TRBV4-1 with TRBJ2-6; D call uncertain. CDR1 and CDR2 from the germline V gene are MGHRA and YSYEKL. V lost 0 bases and J lost 0, with 12 bases in between. This CDR3 contains 18 residues. CDR3 bases: TGCGCCAGCAGCCAAGATAGTGGTGTCGACTCTGGGGCCAACGTCCTGACTTTC. Translated, it gives CASSQDSGVDSGANVLTF.